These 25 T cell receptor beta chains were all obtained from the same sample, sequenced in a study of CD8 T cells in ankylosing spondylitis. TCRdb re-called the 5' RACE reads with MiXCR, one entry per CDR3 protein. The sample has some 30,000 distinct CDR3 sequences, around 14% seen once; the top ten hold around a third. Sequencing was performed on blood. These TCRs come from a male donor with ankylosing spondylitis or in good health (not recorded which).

CDR3 bases: TGCAGCGCCGGGGAGGCAGATACGCAGTATTTT. Translated, it gives CSAGEADTQYF. The chain combines TRBV29-1 with TRBJ2-3; D is perhaps TRBD2 (6 bases). The CDR3 length is 11 residues. The V and J ends lost 7 bases and 4 bases respectively, with 9 bases between them. Germline CDR1 is SQVTM and CDR2 is ANQGSEA.

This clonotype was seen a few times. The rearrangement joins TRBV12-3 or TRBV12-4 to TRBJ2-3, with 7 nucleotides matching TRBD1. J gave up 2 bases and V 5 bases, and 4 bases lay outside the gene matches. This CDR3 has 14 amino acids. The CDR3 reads CASSMGQYTDTQYF. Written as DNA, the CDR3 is TGTGCCAGCAGTATGGGACAGTACACAGATACGCAGTATTTT.

CDR3 nucleotide sequence: TGCGCCAGCAGGAGAAACGGGAGACCCTACAATGAGCAGTTCTTC. Protein product: CASRRNGRPYNEQFF. The gene calls are TRBV5-1 and TRBJ2-1; a possible D gene is TRBD2 (6 bases). Trimming removed 5 bases at V and 2 bases at J, with 14 bases between. In germline, CDR1 is SGHRS, CDR2 YFSETQ. The CDR3 runs 15 residues.

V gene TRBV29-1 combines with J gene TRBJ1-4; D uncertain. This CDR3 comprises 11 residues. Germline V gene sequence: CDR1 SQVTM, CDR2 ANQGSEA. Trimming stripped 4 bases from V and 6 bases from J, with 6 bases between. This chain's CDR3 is CSVGFDEKLFF. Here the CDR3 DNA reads TGCAGCGTTGGTTTCGATGAAAAACTGTTTTTT.

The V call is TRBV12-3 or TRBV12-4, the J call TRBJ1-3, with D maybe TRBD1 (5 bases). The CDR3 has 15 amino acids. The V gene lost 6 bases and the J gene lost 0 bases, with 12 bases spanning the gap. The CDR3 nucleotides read TGTGCCAGCAGACCGGCGGGGGGCTCTGGAAACACCATATATTTT. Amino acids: CASRPAGGSGNTIYF.

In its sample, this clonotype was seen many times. The CDR3 here is CASSLGGTGPSNTEAFF. The CDR3, as DNA: TGTGCCAGCAGCTTAGGCGGGACAGGACCGTCGAACACTGAAGCTTTCTTT. The chain combines TRBV7-9 with TRBJ1-1; 8 nucleotides match TRBD1. The trim removed 1 base at V and 1 base at J, leaving 8 bases unmatched. This CDR3 region has 17 residues. CDR1 is SEHNR, CDR2 FQNEAQ, per germline (reference sequence).

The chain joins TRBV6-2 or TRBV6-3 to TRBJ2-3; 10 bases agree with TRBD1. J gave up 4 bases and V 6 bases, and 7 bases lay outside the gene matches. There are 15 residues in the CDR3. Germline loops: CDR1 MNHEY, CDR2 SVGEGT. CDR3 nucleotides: TGTGCCAGCAGCCCCCGGGACAGGGGTTCAGATACGCAGTATTTT. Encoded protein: CASSPRDRGSDTQYF.

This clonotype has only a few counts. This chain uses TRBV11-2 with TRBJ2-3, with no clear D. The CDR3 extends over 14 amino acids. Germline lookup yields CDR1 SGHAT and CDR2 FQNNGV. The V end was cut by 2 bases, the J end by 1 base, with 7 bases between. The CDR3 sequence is CASSLNQGTDTQYF. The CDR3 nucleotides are TGTGCCAGCAGCTTAAACCAGGGCACAGATACGCAGTATTTT.

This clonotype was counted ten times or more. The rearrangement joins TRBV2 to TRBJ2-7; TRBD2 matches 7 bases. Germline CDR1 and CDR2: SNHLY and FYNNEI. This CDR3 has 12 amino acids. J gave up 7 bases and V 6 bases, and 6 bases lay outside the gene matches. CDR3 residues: CASSIPGGEQYV. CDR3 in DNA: TGTGCCAGCAGCATACCCGGGGGGGAGCAGTACGTC.

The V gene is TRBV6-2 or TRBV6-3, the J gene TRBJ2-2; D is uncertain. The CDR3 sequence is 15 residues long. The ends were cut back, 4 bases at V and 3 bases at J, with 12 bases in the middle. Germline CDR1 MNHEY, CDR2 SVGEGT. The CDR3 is CASSLRPPDTGELFF. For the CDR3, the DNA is TGTGCCAGCAGTTTAAGACCCCCGGACACCGGGGAGCTGTTTTTT.

CDR3 in DNA: TGTGCCAGCAGCTTAGTCGGGGGCTCGGGTGAAAAACTGTTTTTT. Protein sequence: CASSLVGGSGEKLFF. This chain links TRBV7-2 with TRBJ1-4, with D possibly matching TRBD1 (6 bases). CDR3 length: 15 amino acids. The V and J ends lost 1 base and 7 bases respectively, with 13 bases between them. Germline loops: CDR1 SGHTA, CDR2 FQGNSA.

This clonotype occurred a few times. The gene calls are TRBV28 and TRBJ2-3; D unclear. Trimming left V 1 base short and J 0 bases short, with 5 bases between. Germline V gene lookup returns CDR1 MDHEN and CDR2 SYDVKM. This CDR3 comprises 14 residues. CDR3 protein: CASSLSGSTDTQYF. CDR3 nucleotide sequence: TGTGCCAGCAGTTTATCAGGTAGCACAGATACGCAGTATTTT.

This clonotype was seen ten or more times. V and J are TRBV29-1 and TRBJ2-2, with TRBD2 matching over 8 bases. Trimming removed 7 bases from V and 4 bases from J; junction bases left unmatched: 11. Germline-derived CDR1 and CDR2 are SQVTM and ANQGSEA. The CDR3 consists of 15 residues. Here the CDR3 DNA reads TGCAGCGCCCTGGATCGGGGGGGCTTCACCGGGGAGCTGTTTTTT. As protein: CSALDRGGFTGELFF.

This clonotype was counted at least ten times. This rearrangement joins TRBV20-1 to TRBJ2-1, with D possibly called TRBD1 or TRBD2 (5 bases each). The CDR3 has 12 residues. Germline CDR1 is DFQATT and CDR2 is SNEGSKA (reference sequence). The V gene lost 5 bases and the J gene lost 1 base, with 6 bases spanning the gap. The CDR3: CSAEGSYNEQFF. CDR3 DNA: TGCAGTGCTGAGGGGTCCTACAATGAGCAGTTCTTC.

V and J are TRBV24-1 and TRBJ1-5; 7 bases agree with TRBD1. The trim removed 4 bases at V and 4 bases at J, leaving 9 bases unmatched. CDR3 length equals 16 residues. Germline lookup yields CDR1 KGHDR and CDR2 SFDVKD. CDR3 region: CATSDHRGPDNQPQHF. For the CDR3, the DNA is TGTGCCACCAGTGACCACAGGGGACCGGATAATCAGCCCCAGCATTTT.

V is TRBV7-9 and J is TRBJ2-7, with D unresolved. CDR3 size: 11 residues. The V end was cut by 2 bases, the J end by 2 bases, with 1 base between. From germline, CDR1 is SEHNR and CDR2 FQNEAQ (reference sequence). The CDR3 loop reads CASSLTYEQYF. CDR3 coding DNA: TGTGCCAGCAGCTTAACCTACGAGCAGTACTTC. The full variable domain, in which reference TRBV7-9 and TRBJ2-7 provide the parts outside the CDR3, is DTGVSQNPRHKITKRGQNVTFRCDPISEHNRLYWYRQTLGQGPEFLTYFQNEAQLEKSRLLSDRFSAERPKGSFSTLEIQRTEQGDSAMYLCASSLTYEQYFGPGTRLTVT.

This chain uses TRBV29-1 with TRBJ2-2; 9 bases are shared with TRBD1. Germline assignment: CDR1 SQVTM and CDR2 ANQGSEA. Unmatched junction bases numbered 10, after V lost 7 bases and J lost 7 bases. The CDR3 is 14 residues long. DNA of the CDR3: TGCAGCGCAGACGGGACAGGGTCTAACGGGGAGCTGTTTTTT. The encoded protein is CSADGTGSNGELFF.

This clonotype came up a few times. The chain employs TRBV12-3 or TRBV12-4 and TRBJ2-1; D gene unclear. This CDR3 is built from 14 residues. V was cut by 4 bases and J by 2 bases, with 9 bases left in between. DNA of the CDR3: TGTGCCAGCAGTTACGCTGGCACCTACAATGAGCAGTTCTTC. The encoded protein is CASSYAGTYNEQFF.

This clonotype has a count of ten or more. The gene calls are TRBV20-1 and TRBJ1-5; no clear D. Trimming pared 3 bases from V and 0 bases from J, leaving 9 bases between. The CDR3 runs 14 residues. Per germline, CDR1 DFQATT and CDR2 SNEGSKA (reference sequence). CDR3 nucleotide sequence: TGCAGTGCTAGGCCGCCGGATAGCAATCAGCCCCAGCATTTT. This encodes CSARPPDSNQPQHF.

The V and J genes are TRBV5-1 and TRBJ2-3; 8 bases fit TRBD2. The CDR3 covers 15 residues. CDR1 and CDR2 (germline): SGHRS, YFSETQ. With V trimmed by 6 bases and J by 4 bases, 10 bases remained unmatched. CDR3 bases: TGCGCCAGCACGCGGAGCGGGGGTCTTGCAGATACGCAGTATTTT. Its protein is CASTRSGGLADTQYF.

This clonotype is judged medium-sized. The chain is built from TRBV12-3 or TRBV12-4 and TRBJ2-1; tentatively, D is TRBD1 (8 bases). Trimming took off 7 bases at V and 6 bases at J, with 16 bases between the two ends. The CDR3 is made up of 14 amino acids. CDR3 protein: CASTYRGGGNEQFF. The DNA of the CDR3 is TGTGCCAGCACCTACAGGGGGGGAGGCAATGAGCAGTTCTTC.

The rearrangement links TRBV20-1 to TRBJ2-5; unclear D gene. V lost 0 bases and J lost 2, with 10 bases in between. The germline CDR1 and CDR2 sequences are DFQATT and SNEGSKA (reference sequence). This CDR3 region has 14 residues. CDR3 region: CSARDLALQETQYF. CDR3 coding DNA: TGCAGTGCTAGAGATCTGGCTTTACAAGAGACCCAGTACTTC.

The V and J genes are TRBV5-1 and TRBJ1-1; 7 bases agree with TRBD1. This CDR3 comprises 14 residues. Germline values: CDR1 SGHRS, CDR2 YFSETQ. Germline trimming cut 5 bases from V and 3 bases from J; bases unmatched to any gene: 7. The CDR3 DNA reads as TGCGCCAGCAGGCAAGGCGACAGGGACACTGAAGCTTTCTTT. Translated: CASRQGDRDTEAFF.

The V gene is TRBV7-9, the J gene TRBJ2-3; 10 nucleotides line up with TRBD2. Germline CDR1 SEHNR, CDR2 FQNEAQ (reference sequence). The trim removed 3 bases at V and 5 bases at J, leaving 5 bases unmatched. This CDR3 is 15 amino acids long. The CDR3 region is CASSFVAGGQDTQYF. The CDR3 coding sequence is TGTGCCAGCAGCTTTGTAGCGGGGGGCCAAGATACGCAGTATTTT.

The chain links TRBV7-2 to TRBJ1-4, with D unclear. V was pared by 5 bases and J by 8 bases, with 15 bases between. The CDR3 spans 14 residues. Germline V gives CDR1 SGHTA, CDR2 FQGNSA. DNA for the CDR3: TGTGCCAGCAGCCTAGACGCTGGTGGGGAAAAACTGTTTTTT. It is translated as CASSLDAGGEKLFF.